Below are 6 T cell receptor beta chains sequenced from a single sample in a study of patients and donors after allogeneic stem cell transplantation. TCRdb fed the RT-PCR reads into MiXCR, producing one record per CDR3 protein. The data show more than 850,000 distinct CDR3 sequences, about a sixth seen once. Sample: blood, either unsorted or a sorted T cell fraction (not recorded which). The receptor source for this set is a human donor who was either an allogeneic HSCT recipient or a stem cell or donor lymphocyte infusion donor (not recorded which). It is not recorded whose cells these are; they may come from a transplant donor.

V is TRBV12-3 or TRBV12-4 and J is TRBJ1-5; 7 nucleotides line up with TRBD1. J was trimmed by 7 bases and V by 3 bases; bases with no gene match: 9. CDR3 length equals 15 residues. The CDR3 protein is CASSLRQGSRQPQHF. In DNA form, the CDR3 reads TGTGCCAGCAGTTTGCGACAGGGCTCTCGGCAGCCCCAGCATTTT.

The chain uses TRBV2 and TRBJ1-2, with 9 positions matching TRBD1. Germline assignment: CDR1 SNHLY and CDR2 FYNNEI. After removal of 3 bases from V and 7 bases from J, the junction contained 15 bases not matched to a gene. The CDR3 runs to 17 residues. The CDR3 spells CASSDTSGTGSKGGYTF. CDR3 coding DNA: TGTGCCAGCAGTGATACTTCCGGGACAGGGAGTAAGGGTGGCTACACCTTC.

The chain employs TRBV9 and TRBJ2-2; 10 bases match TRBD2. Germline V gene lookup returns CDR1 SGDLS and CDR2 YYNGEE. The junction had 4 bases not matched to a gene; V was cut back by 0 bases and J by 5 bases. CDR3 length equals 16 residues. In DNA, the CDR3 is TGTGCCAGCAGCGTAGTCCCTAGCGGGAGTACCGGGGAGCTGTTTTTT. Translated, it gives CASSVVPSGSTGELFF.

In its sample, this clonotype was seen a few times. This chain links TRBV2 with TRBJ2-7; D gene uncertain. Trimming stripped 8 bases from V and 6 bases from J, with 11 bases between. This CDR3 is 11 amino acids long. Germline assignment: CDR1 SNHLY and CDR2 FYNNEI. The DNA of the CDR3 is TGTGCCAGCGTCCGCTCTAGCGAGCAGTACTTC. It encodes CASVRSSEQYF.

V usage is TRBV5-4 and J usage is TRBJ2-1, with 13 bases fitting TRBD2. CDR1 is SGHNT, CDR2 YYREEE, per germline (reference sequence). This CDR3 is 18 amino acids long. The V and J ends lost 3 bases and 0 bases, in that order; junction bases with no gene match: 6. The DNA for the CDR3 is TGTGCCAGCAGCTCAGGGACTAGCGGGACGAGCTCCTACAATGAGCAGTTCTTC. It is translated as CASSSGTSGTSSYNEQFF.

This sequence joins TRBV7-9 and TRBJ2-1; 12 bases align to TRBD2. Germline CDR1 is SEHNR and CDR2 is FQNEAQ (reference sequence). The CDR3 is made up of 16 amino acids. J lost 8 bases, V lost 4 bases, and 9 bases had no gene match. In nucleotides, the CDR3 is TGTGCCAGCAGCTCAAGACTAGCGGGGGAGGTGGATGAGCAGTTCTTC. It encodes CASSSRLAGEVDEQFF.